A single sample is the source of the 26 T cell receptor beta chains below, sequenced in a study of regulatory T cells in long-lasting Graves disease. Indicated time point: persistent/refractory GD, antithyroid drugs over 5 years with positive TRAb. With RNA extracted from PBMCs as input, the TCR library was made. CDR3-region Arm-PCR and iRepertoire HTBI primers produced the TCR beta libraries. Each CDR3 protein gets one entry after TCRdb re-called the multiplex PCR reads with MiXCR. Of around 500,000 distinct CDR3 sequences listed, around 21% are singletons. The material was peripheral blood mononuclear cells (PBMCs), obtained when the disease was refractory, from a patient treated with antithyroid drugs. The receptors were gathered from a female donor with Graves disease.

This clonotype was counted only a few times. This chain links TRBV4-1 with TRBJ2-2, with D possibly being TRBD1 or TRBD2 (5 bases each). The germline V gene encodes CDR1 MGHRA and CDR2 YSYEKL. V was trimmed by 4 bases and J by 7 bases, leaving 7 bases between them. The CDR3 length is 12 residues. CDR3 sequence: CASSRGNGELFF. CDR3 in DNA: TGCGCCAGCAGCCGGGGGAACGGGGAGCTGTTTTTT.

This clonotype occurred many times. The rearrangement joins TRBV2 to TRBJ2-7, with TRBD1 identical over 7 bases. J was trimmed by 3 bases and V by 10 bases; bases with no gene match: 9. The germline gives CDR1 SNHLY, CDR2 FYNNEI. This CDR3 comprises 13 residues. The DNA for the CDR3 is TGTGCCACCGAAGGACAGGTGGGCTACGAGCAGTACTTC. Its translation: CATEGQVGYEQYF.

The table lists this clonotype with many counts. The chain has TRBV28 and TRBJ1-4; TRBD1 matches 9 bases. V was clipped by 6 bases and J by 6 bases; unmatched bases: 5. Germline CDR1 is MDHEN and CDR2 is SYDVKM. The length of the CDR3 is 14 residues. The CDR3 sequence is CASRQDRGYEKLFF. For the CDR3, the DNA is TGTGCCAGCAGACAGGACAGGGGATATGAAAAACTGTTTTTT.

The rearrangement uses TRBV14 and TRBJ2-7; 7 bases are a match to TRBD2. Germline loops: CDR1 SGHDN, CDR2 FVKESK. This CDR3 has 14 amino acids. V lost 1 base to trimming and J lost 7 bases; unmatched junction nucleotides: 7. The CDR3 sequence: CASSQGIKGGEQYF. As DNA, the CDR3 is TGTGCCAGCAGCCAAGGAATCAAGGGAGGGGAGCAGTACTTC. Based on the CDR3 plus reference TRBV14 and TRBJ2-7, the full variable domain is EAGVTQFPSHSVIEKGQTVTLRCDPISGHDNLYWYRRVMGKEIKFLLHFVKESKQDESGMPNNRFLAERTGGTYSTLKVQPAELEDSGVYFCASSQGIKGGEQYFGPGTRLTVT.

This clonotype was seen more than once but under ten times. V gene TRBV6-1 combines with J gene TRBJ2-1, with 7 bases fitting TRBD2. The germline CDR1 and CDR2 sequences are MNHNS and SASEGT. Trimming at V came to 6 bases and at J to 8 bases, leaving 16 bases not matched to a gene. There are 16 residues in the CDR3. The CDR3 region is CASRSSPSGPGDEQFF. CDR3 DNA: TGTGCCAGCAGATCCTCACCTAGCGGCCCTGGTGATGAGCAGTTCTTC.

This clonotype was picked up a small number of times. The J gene is TRBJ2-5, the V gene TRBV4-1; D is perhaps TRBD1 (6 bases). The V gene's germline CDR1 is MGHRA and CDR2 YSYEKL. V lost 2 bases and J 5 bases, leaving 12 bases between the germline ends. CDR3 size: 14 residues. The CDR3 loop reads CASSQPGVDETQYF. In DNA form, the CDR3 reads TGCGCCAGCAGCCAACCAGGGGTGGACGAGACCCAGTACTTC.

This chain links TRBV29-1 with TRBJ1-2; no clear D. The CDR3 covers 13 residues. V lost 4 bases and J 7 bases, leaving 16 bases between the germline ends. Germline V lookup: CDR1 SQVTM, CDR2 ANQGSEA. The CDR3: CSVVSGRGFGYTF. The CDR3 DNA reads as TGCAGCGTTGTCTCCGGGAGAGGGTTTGGCTACACCTTC.

This clonotype turned up a few times. V usage is TRBV27 and J usage is TRBJ2-4, with 10 nucleotides matching TRBD1. CDR1 is MNHEY and CDR2 is SMNVEV in the germline V gene (reference sequence). The CDR3 is 17 amino acids. J gave up 1 base and V 6 bases, and 9 bases lay outside the gene matches. The CDR3 loop reads CASSPMGQGRAKNIQYF. CDR3 bases: TGTGCCAGCAGCCCGATGGGACAGGGGAGGGCCAAAAACATTCAGTACTTC.

This clonotype has just a few counts. The J gene is TRBJ2-1, the V gene TRBV11-2; D may be TRBD2 (6 bases). The V gene's germline CDR1 is SGHAT and CDR2 FQNNGV. The CDR3 has 16 residues. Between the trimmed V and J ends, which lost 1 base and 2 bases, there was a span of 12 bases. The CDR3 DNA reads TGTGCCAGCAGCTTAGGGTGGGAGGTCCCCTACAATGAGCAGTTCTTC. The encoded protein is CASSLGWEVPYNEQFF.

The V call is TRBV15, the J call TRBJ2-1; no firm D call. Germline CDR1 is LNHNV and CDR2 is YYDKDF (reference sequence). The CDR3 is 14 residues long. V was pared by 1 base and J by 11 bases, with 15 bases between. The CDR3 region has the DNA TGTGCCACCAGCAGAGGGGCTACGGTAGATAAGCAGTTCTTC. Protein product: CATSRGATVDKQFF. The complete variable domain, with remaining parts taken from reference TRBV15 and TRBJ2-1, reads DAMVIQNPRYQVTQFGKPVTLSCSQTLNHNVMYWYQQKSSQAPKLLFHYYDKDFNNEADTPDNFQSRRPNTSFCFLDIRSPGLGDTAMYLCATSRGATVDKQFFGPGTRLTVL.

This clonotype has ten or more counts. The V gene is TRBV27, the J gene TRBJ2-7; D may be TRBD1 (6 bases). Germline loops: CDR1 MNHEY, CDR2 SMNVEV (reference sequence). V lost 2 bases to trimming and J lost 6 bases, with 14 bases between them. This CDR3 has 14 amino acids. The CDR3 sequence: CASSLEPGVIEQYF. The CDR3 DNA follows: TGTGCCAGCAGTTTAGAGCCAGGGGTTATCGAGCAGTACTTC.

This clonotype was seen more than once but under ten times. The rearrangement joins TRBV4-1 to TRBJ2-3; D is undetermined. This CDR3 spans 13 amino acids. Germline values: CDR1 MGHRA, CDR2 YSYEKL. Trimming pared 0 bases from V and 3 bases from J, leaving 4 bases between. In DNA, the CDR3 is TGCGCCAGCAGCCAAGATCGGACAGATACGCAGTATTTT. Translating it yields CASSQDRTDTQYF.

This chain joins TRBV27 and TRBJ1-5, with D possibly TRBD1 on 6 matching bases. V was pared by 8 bases and J by 5 bases, with 19 bases between. The CDR3 covers 15 residues. Looked up from germline, CDR1 is MNHEY and CDR2 is SMNVEV (reference sequence). The CDR3 loop reads CASRRYRDTYQPQHF. In DNA form, the CDR3 reads TGTGCCAGCCGCCGTTACCGGGACACTTATCAGCCCCAGCATTTT.

The table lists this clonotype with many counts. The CDR3 DNA is TGTGCCAGCAGCTTAGAAGCCCAGGGGGCTATAAGTGACTATGGCTACACCTTC. Translated: CASSLEAQGAISDYGYTF. V usage is TRBV7-6 and J usage is TRBJ1-2; TRBD1 matches at 8 bases. The V and J ends lost 1 base and 3 bases, in that order; junction bases with no gene match: 13. CDR3 length equals 18 residues. CDR1 and CDR2 from the germline V gene are SGHVS and FNYEAQ.

The chain joins TRBV12-3 or TRBV12-4 to TRBJ2-1, with 10 bases identical to TRBD2. The CDR3 runs 16 residues. The V and J ends lost 5 bases and 1 base, in that order; junction bases with no gene match: 5. The CDR3 protein is CASSPPTSGSYNEQFF. CDR3 DNA sequence: TGTGCCAGCAGTCCCCCGACTAGCGGGTCCTACAATGAGCAGTTCTTC.

The gene calls are TRBV18 and TRBJ1-1; a possible D gene is TRBD1 (5 bases). Germline assignment: CDR1 KGHSH and CDR2 LQKENI. This CDR3 contains 14 residues. V gave up 6 bases and J gave up 4 bases, with 15 bases separating them. CDR3 in amino acids: CASSLDTGTTEAFF. The CDR3 region has the DNA TGTGCCAGCTCCTTGGACACAGGCACCACTGAAGCTTTCTTT.

There are a few counts of this clonotype. The chain uses TRBV6-5 and TRBJ1-6; D not certain. Trimming took 2 bases from V and 7 from J, leaving 3 bases between them. The CDR3 runs to 12 residues. Germline values: CDR1 MNHEY, CDR2 SVGAGI. CDR3 DNA sequence: TGTGCCAGCAGTTACGGGAATTCACCCCTCCACTTT. It yields the protein CASSYGNSPLHF.

This clonotype was seen at least ten times. The V gene is TRBV24-1, the J gene TRBJ2-7; D might be TRBD1 (6 bases). Per germline, CDR1 KGHDR and CDR2 SFDVKD. V was cut by 7 bases and J by 0 bases, with 18 bases left in between. The CDR3 spans 16 residues. CDR3 region: CATSGTGTRSSYEQYF. CDR3 sequence (DNA): TGTGCCACCAGCGGAACCGGGACAAGGAGCTCCTACGAGCAGTACTTC.

This clonotype appeared a few times. The chain links TRBV6-1 to TRBJ1-5, with D unclear. This CDR3 has 13 residues. V was shortened by 10 bases and J by 3 bases, with 13 bases between the two germline ends. The germline V gene encodes CDR1 MNHNS and CDR2 SASEGT. CDR3: CATLDRDNQPQHF. The CDR3 DNA sequence: TGTGCCACCTTAGATCGAGACAATCAGCCCCAGCATTTT.

This clonotype was counted ten times or more. This chain connects TRBV27 to TRBJ1-1; D is possibly TRBD1 (5 bases). Deletions cut 6 bases from V and 7 bases from J, with 9 bases between. The CDR3 contains 11 residues. Germline values: CDR1 MNHEY, CDR2 SMNVEV (reference sequence). CDR3 residues: CASSFGGEAFF. The CDR3 nucleotides read TGTGCCAGCAGCTTCGGGGGTGAAGCTTTCTTT.

As regards this clonotype: The germline gene is not matched at one end of the junction; a read error may be the cause. The chain couples TRBV13 to TRBJ2-5, with 9 bases fitting TRBD1. This CDR3 is 15 amino acids long. CDR1 is PRHDT, CDR2 FYEKMQ, per germline (reference sequence). For the CDR3, the DNA is TGTGCCAGCAGCTCTGGGGACAGGGAAGAAGAGCCCCAGTACTTC. Protein sequence: CASSSGDREEEPQYF.

V usage is TRBV2 and J usage is TRBJ2-2; 12 bases align to TRBD1. The V and J ends lost 1 base and 0 bases, in that order; junction bases with no gene match: 6. The CDR3 spans 19 residues. Germline values: CDR1 SNHLY, CDR2 FYNNEI. The CDR3 sequence is CASSEEGQGALANTGELFF. The CDR3 DNA reads as TGTGCCAGCAGTGAAGAGGGACAGGGGGCCCTTGCGAACACCGGGGAGCTGTTTTTT.

This chain connects TRBV28 to TRBJ2-1; D call uncertain. The CDR3 contains 11 residues. Trimming cost V 10 bases and J 6 bases, with 10 bases left between them. Germline CDR1 MDHEN, CDR2 SYDVKM. The DNA of the CDR3 is TGTGCCATTAAGGGAATCAATGAGCAGTTCTTC. It translates to CAIKGINEQFF.

There are many counts of this clonotype. The chain recombines TRBV24-1 with TRBJ2-7; D might be TRBD2 (6 bases). CDR3 length equals 16 residues. The germline CDR1 and CDR2 sequences are KGHDR and SFDVKD. V lost 7 bases to trimming and J lost 3 bases, with 21 bases between them. The CDR3 nucleotides read TGTGCCACCAGACAACCCAAGGGGAGGAATCTCTACGAGCAGTACTTC. Its translation is CATRQPKGRNLYEQYF.

This clonotype turned up a few times. This chain uses TRBV9 with TRBJ1-4; D unclear. From germline, CDR1 is SGDLS and CDR2 YYNGEE. Deletions cut 3 bases from V and 5 bases from J, with 11 bases between. The CDR3 is 14 residues long. CDR3 sequence reads: CASSDRAVNEKLFF. The CDR3 nucleotides read TGTGCCAGCAGCGACCGGGCCGTAAATGAAAAACTGTTTTTT.

This clonotype has ten or more counts. A read error may produce the germline difference seen at one junction end. J is TRBJ2-5 and V is TRBV3-1; no clear D gene. Germline V gives CDR1 LGHDT, CDR2 YNNKEL (reference sequence). CDR3 length equals 14 residues. The CDR3 nucleotides read TGTGCCAGCAGCGAAGAAGCCGTTCAAGAGACCCAGTACTTC. Protein: CASSEEAVQETQYF.